The entry that follows covers one T cell receptor (beta chain) sequence. This clone's antigen is unknown. Base qualities are missing; no much larger clone stands one base away. The data belong to a study of T cells in localized non-small cell lung cancer (dated by TCRdb to 2020 to 2021). Background for the entire study: The study examined T cell repertoires in approximately 240 patients with early-stage NSCLC and compared tumors with uninvolved tumor-adjacent lungs. All 240 or so NSCLC patients in the cohort were treatment-naive and had localized lung tumors that were resected. The mean age of the NSCLC patients was around 67 years, with approximately 130 men and around 110 women.

At diagnosis, tumor, uninvolved tumor-adjacent lung and peripheral blood were collected and then preserved as a mix of FFPE and fresh-frozen material. For TCR repertoire profiling, blood samples were analyzed as peripheral blood mononuclear cells. The full study reports these points: A median of 57 of the top 100 tumor clones turned up in the paired uninvolved adjacent lung, and fewer than 35 of those clones also ranked among the top 100 of that same adjacent lung. Higher T cell density in blood was associated with longer overall survival, whereas higher clonality in adjacent lung was associated with shorter survival. Uninvolved tumor-adjacent lung showed the highest T cell clonality, higher than tumor, which suggests more focused antigenic responses in the adjacent lung. Because multi-region tumor sequencing was not performed, intratumor heterogeneity could not be ruled out. Since the design was exploratory, TCR variables were selected using unadjusted p-values with no false-discovery rate correction.

TCR beta CDR3 regions were sequenced from DNA using the immunoSEQ Assay. Under the source paper's analysis protocol: To compute T cell density, TCR beta template counts were normalized to usable DNA, which was estimated by amplifying housekeeping genes. The preseqR package was used to estimate richness by extrapolating to 400,000 templates for PBMC samples and to 120,000 templates for tissue samples. Clonality was defined as one minus Pielou's evenness. Tissue-enriched TCRs were identified through differential abundance testing performed on productive amino-acid clonotypes, with a minimum total count of 5 and an alpha of 0.1. The Jaccard Index and the Morisita Overlap Index were used to measure repertoire overlap between compartments. GLIPH clustered TCR beta CDR3s with public tetramer-defined viral CDR3s; viral motifs required at least three viral sequences plus V-gene enrichment. As stored in TCRdb, this immuneACCESS dataset retains in-frame rearrangements with V and J assigned. A fraction of the clones does not appear; measured against another copy, unresolved V genes explain less than half of the discrepancy, and the remainder lacks a known reason. From that table come the V and J calls and clone size; the DNA was used to work out D and trimming. For this sample the table gives fewer than 30,000 clones, of which about 90% were detected only once. 0.95% to 1.3% of the sample is taken by the ten largest.

The CDR3 sequence holds 15 residues, the cysteine and phenylalanine included. This entry keeps only the CDR3 DNA: 45 bases, framed from base 1. CDR1 and CDR2 are drawn from the germline V gene: MNHNS, SASEGT. Trimming removed 0 bases from V and 6 bases from J; the gene matches leave 2 bases unexplained. The chain links TRBV6-1 with TRBJ2-1; 10 bases in between match TRBD2. This receptor was identified in a woman between 40 and 69 years old with stage I lung adenocarcinoma. The source was peripheral blood, collected before any cancer treatment. The base sequence is TGTGCCAGCAGTGAAGCAGCGGGGGGGCCCAATGAGCAGTTCTTC. This codes for CASSEAAGGPNEQFF.